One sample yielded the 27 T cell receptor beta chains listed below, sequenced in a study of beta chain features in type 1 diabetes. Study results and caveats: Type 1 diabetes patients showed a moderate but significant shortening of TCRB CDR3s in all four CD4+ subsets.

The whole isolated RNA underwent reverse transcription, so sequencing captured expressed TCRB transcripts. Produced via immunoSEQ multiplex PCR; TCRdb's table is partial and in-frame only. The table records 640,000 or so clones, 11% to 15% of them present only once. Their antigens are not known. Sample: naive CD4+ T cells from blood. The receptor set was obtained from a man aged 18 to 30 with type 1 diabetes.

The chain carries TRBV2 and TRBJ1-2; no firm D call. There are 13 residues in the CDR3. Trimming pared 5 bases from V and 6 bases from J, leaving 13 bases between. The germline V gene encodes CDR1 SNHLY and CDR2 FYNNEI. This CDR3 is CASSPTGDDGYTF. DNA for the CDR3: TGTGCCAGCAGTCCCACGGGAGACGATGGCTACACCTTC.

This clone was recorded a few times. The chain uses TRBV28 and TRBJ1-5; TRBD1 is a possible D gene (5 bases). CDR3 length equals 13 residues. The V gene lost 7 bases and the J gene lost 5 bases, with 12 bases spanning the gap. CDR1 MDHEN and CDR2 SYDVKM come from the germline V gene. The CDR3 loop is CASTLAGDQPQHF. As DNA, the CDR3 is TGTGCCAGCACCCTCGCGGGGGATCAGCCCCAGCATTTT.

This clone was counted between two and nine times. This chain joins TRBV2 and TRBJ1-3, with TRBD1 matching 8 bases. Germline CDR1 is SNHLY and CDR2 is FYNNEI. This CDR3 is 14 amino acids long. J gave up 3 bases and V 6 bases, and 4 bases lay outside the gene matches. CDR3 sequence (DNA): TGTGCCAGCAGAGAACAGGGGGTTGGAAACACCATATATTTT. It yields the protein CASREQGVGNTIYF.

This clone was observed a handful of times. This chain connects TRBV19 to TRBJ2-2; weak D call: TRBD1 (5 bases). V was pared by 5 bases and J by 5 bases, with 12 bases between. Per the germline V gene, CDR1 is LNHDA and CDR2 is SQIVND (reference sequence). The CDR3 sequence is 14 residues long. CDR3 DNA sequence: TGTGCCAGTAGTGTTGCCGCAGGGACCGGGGAGCTGTTTTTT. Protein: CASSVAAGTGELFF.

CDR3 bases: TGTGCCAGCAGCCGAGGGGCTATCTCCTACAATGAGCAGTTCTTC. Translation gives CASSRGAISYNEQFF. The chain has TRBV7-2 and TRBJ2-1; D may be TRBD1 or TRBD2 (5 bases each). V lost 5 bases, J lost 0 bases, and 11 bases lay in between. The germline V gene has CDR1 SGHTA and CDR2 FQGNSA. This CDR3 has 15 residues. Variable domain in full (rest from reference TRBV7-2 and TRBJ2-1): GAGVSQSPSNKVTEKGKDVELRCDPISGHTALYWYRQSLGQGLEFLIYFQGNSAPDKSGLPSDRFSAERTGGSVSTLTIQRTQQEDSAVYLCASSRGAISYNEQFFGPGTRLTVL.

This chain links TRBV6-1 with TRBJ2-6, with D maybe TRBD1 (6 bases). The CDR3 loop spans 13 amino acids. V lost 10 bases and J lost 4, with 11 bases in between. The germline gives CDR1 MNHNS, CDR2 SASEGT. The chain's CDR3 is CATSGVGANVLTF. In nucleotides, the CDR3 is TGTGCCACTTCAGGGGTAGGGGCCAACGTCCTGACTTTC.

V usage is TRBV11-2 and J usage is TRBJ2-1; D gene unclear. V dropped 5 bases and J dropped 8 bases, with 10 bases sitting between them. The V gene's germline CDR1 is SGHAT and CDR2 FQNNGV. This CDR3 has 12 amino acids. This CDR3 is CASSPAGHEQFF. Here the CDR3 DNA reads TGTGCCAGCAGCCCGGCCGGTCATGAGCAGTTCTTC.

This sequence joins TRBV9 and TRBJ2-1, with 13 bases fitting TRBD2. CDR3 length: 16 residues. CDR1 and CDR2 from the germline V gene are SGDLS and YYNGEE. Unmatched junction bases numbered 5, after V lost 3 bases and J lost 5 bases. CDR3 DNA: TGTGCCAGCAGCGGAACCGGGACTAGCGGGAACAATGAGCAGTTCTTC. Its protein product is CASSGTGTSGNNEQFF. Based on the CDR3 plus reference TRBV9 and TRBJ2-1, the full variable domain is DSGVTQTPKHLITATGQRVTLRCSPRSGDLSVYWYQQSLDQGLQFLIQYYNGEERAKGNILERFSAQQFPDLHSELNLSSLELGDSALYFCASSGTGTSGNNEQFFGPGTRLTVL.

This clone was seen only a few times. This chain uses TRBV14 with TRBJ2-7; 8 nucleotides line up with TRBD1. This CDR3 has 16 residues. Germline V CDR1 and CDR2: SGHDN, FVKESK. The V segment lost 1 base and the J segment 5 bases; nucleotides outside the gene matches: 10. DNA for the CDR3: TGTGCCAGCAGCCAAGTGCGTAGGGACAGGAGGCACGAGCAGTACTTC. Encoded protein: CASSQVRRDRRHEQYF.

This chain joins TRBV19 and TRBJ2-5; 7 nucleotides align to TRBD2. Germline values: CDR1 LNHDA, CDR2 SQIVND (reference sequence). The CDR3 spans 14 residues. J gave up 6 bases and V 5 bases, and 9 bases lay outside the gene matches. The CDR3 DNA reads TGTGCCAGTAGTCTGTTGTCGGGAGGCCAGACCCAGTACTTC. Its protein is CASSLLSGGQTQYF.

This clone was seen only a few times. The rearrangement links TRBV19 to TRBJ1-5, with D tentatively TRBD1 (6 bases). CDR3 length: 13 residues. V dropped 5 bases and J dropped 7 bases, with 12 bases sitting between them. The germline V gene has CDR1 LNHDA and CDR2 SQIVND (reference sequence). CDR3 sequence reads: CASSFGGLQPQHF. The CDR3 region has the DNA TGTGCCAGTAGTTTCGGGGGGCTGCAGCCCCAGCATTTT.

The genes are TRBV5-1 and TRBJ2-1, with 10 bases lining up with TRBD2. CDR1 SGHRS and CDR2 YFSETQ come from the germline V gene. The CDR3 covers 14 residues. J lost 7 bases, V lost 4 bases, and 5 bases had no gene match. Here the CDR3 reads CASSLLAGVNEQFF. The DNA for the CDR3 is TGCGCCAGCAGCCTCCTAGCGGGAGTTAATGAGCAGTTCTTC. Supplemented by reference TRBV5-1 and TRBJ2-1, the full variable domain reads KAGVTQTPRYLIKTRGQQVTLSCSPISGHRSVSWYQQTPGQGLQFLFEYFSETQRNKGNFPGRFSGRQFSNSRSEMNVSTLELGDSALYLCASSLLAGVNEQFFGPGTRLTVL.

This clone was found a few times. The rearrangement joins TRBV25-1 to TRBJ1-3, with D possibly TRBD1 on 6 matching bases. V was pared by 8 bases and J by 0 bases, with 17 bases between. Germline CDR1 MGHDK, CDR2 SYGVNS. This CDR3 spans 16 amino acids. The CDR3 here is CASQDSQTPSGNTIYF. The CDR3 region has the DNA TGTGCCAGCCAGGACAGCCAGACCCCCTCTGGAAACACCATATATTTT.

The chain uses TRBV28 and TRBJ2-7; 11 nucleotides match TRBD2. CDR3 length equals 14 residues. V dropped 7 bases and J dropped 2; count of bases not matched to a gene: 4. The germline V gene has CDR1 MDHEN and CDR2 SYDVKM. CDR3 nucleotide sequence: TGTGCCAGCACTGCGGGACTAGCGGCCTACGAGCAGTACTTC. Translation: CASTAGLAAYEQYF.

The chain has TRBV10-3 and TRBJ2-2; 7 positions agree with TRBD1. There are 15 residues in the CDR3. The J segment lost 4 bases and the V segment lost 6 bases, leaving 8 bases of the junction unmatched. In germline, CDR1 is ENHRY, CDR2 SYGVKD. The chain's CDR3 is CAISLQGVGTGELFF. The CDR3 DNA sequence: TGTGCCATCAGCCTCCAGGGGGTAGGCACCGGGGAGCTGTTTTTT.

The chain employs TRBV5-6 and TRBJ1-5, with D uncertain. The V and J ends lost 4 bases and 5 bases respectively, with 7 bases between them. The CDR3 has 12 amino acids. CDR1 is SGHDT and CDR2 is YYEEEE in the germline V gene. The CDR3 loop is CASSRLDQPQHF. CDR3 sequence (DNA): TGTGCCAGCAGCCGGTTGGATCAGCCCCAGCATTTT.

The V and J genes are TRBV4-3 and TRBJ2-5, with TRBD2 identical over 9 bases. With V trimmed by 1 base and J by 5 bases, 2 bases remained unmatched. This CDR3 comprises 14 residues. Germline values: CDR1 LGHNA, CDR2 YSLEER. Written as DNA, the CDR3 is TGCGCCAGCAGCCAAGTGGCGGGGGGGGAGACCCAGTACTTC. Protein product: CASSQVAGGETQYF.

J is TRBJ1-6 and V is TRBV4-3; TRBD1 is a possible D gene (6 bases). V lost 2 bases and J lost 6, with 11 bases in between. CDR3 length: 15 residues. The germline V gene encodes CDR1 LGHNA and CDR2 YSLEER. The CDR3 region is CASSQLGGLNSPLHF. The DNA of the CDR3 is TGCGCCAGCAGCCAACTAGGGGGGCTTAATTCACCCCTCCACTTT.

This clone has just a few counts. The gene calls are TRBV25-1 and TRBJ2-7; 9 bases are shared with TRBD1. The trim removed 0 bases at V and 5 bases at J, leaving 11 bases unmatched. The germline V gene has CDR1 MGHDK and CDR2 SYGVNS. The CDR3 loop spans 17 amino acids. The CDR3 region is CASSEYGQGTYLHEQYF. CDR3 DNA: TGTGCCAGCAGTGAATACGGACAGGGGACCTATCTTCACGAGCAGTACTTC.

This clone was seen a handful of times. The CDR3 here is CAIRPGQGDTGELFF. The CDR3 DNA sequence: TGTGCCATCAGGCCGGGACAGGGGGACACCGGGGAGCTGTTTTTT. This chain uses TRBV10-3 with TRBJ2-2; 11 nucleotides align to TRBD1. After removal of 6 bases from V and 3 bases from J, the junction contained 3 bases not matched to a gene. CDR1 is ENHRY and CDR2 is SYGVKD in the germline V gene. The CDR3 totals 15 residues.

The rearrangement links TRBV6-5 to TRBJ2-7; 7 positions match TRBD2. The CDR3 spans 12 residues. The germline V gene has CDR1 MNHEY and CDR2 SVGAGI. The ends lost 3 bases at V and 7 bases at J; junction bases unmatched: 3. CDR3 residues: CASSYTGREQYF. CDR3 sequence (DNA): TGTGCCAGCAGTTATACCGGGAGGGAGCAGTACTTC.

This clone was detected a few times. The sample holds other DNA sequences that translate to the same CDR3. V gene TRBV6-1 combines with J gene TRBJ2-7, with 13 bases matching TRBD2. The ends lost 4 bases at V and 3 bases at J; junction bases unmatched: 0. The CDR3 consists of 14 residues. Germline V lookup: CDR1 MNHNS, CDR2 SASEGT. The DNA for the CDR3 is TGTGCCAGCAGTGGGACTAGCGGGAGCTACGAGCAGTACTTC. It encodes CASSGTSGSYEQYF.

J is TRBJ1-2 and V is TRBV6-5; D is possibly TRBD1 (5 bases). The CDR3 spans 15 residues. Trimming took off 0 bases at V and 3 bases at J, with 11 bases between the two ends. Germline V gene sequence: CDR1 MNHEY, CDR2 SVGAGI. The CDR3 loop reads CASSYSGGEYYGYTF. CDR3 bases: TGTGCCAGCAGTTACTCCGGGGGAGAGTACTATGGCTACACCTTC.

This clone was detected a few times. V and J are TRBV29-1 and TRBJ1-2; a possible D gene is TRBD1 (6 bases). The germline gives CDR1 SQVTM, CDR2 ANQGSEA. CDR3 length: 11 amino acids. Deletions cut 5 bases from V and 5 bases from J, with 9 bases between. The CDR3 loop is CSVTQGYGYTF. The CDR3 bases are TGCAGCGTTACGCAGGGGTATGGCTACACCTTC.

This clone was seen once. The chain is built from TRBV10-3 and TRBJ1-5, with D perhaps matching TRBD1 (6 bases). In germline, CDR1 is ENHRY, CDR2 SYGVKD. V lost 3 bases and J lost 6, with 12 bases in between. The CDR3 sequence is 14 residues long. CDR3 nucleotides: TGTGCCATCAGTGAAGTGGGGGGCGGTCAGCCCCAGCATTTT. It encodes CAISEVGGGQPQHF.

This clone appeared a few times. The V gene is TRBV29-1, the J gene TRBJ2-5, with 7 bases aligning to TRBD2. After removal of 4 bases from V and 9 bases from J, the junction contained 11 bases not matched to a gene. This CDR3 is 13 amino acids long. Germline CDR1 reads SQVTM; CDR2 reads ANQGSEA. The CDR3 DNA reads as TGCAGCGTTGGGGAGGGGTCCCAAGGGGCCCAGTACTTC. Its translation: CSVGEGSQGAQYF.

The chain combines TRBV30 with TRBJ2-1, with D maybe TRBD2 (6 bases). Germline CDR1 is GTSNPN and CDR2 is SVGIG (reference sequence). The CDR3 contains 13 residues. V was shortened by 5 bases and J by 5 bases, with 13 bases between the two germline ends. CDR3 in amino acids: CAWDSGGHNEQFF. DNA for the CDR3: TGTGCCTGGGATTCCGGAGGGCACAATGAGCAGTTCTTC.